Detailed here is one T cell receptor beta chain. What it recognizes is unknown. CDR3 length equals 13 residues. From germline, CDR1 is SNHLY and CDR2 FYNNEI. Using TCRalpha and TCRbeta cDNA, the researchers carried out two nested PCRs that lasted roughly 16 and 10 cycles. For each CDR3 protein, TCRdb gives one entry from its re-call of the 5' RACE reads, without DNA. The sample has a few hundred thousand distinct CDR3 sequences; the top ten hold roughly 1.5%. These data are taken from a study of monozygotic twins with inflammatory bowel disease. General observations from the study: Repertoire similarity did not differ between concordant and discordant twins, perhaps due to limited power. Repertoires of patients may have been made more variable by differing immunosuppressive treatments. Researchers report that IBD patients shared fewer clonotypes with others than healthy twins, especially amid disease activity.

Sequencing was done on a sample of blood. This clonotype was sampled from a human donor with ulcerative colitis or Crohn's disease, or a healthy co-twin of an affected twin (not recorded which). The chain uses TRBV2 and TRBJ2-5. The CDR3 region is CASSEVGEETQYF.